This T cell receptor (beta chain) was recovered during a study of blood T cell repertoires in COVID-19. Study summary: Sources were T cells, B-cell-depleted T cells, or PBMCs; the material itself was cDNA or gDNA.

Trimming shortened V by 4 bases and J by 7 bases, and 17 bases separated the two germline ends. Per germline, CDR1 MGHRA and CDR2 YSYEKL. The CDR3 totals 15 residues. Adults between roughly 18 and 90 years of age took part from 20 to 25 US areas. Only in-frame clones appear in the TCRdb table, and some are missing; sequencing was by immunoSEQ multiplex PCR. Of roughly 430,000 clones listed, 70% to 90% were seen once; the top ten hold around 2.1%. V gene TRBV4-1 combines with J gene TRBJ1-5; D might be TRBD1 (5 bases). This TCR was sampled from a woman between 40 and 50 years old with acute COVID-19. The material sequenced was PBMCs or T cells enriched from blood (not recorded which). CDR3 sequence: CASSPQEGLGQPQHF. The CDR3 DNA reads TGCGCCAGCAGCCCTCAGGAGGGGTTAGGACAGCCCCAGCATTTT.